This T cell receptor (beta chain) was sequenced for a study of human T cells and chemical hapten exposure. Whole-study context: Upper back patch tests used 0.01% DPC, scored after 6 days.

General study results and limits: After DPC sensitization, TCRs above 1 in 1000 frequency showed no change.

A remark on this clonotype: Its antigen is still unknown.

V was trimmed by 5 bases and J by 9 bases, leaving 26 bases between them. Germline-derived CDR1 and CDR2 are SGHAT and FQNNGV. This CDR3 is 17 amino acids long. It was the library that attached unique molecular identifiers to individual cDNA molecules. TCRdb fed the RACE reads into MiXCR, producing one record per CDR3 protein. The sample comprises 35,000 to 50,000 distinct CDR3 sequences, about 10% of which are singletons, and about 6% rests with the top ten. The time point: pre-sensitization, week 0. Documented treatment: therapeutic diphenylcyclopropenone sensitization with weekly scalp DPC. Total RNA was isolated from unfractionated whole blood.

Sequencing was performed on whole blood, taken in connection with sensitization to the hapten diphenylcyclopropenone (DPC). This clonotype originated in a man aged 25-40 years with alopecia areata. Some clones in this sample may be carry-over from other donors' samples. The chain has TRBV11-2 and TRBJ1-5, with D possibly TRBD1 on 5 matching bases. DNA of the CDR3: TGTGCCAGCAGCCCAACCCTAGGGACGGTAAAGGATCGGCCCCAGCATTTT. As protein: CASSPTLGTVKDRPQHF.